Each of the 20 T cell receptor beta chains below was sequenced from the same sample in a study of blood T cell repertoires in COVID-19. Method: immunoSEQ multiplex PCR; TCRdb's copy keeps in-frame clones and lacks some. This table has around 100,000 clones, 85% appearing once. The sequenced sample consisted of peripheral blood. Every receptor here comes from a human donor in a cohort sampled during active COVID-19.

This clone was observed a single time. The chain has TRBV10-3 and TRBJ2-3; D is perhaps TRBD2 (5 bases). The CDR3 length is 17 residues. V was cut by 2 bases and J by 0 bases, with 15 bases left in between. CDR1 and CDR2 from the germline V gene are ENHRY and SYGVKD. In DNA form, the CDR3 reads TGTGCCATCAGTGAGAATAATGAGGGCTCTAGCACAGATACGCAGTATTTT. Translation gives CAISENNEGSSTDTQYF.

The chain employs TRBV15 and TRBJ2-1; D might be TRBD2 (5 bases). The CDR3 contains 16 residues. Trimming cost V 0 bases and J 0 bases, with 9 bases left between them. Germline V gene lookup returns CDR1 LNHNV and CDR2 YYDKDF (reference sequence). As DNA, the CDR3 is TGTGCCACCAGCAGAGATTTAGGGAGCTCCTACAATGAGCAGTTCTTC. It yields the protein CATSRDLGSSYNEQFF. The whole variable domain, remainder taken from reference TRBV15 and TRBJ2-1, is DAMVIQNPRYQVTQFGKPVTLSCSQTLNHNVMYWYQQKSSQAPKLLFHYYDKDFNNEADTPDNFQSRRPNTSFCFLDIRSPGLGDTAMYLCATSRDLGSSYNEQFFGPGTRLTVL.

The CDR3, as DNA: TGTGCCAGCTCACGTGACGAAGAGGGCCTGAACACTGAAGCTTTCTTT. Translation: CASSRDEEGLNTEAFF. The rearrangement uses TRBV18 and TRBJ1-1; no reliable D call. The CDR3 runs 16 residues. Germline CDR1 KGHSH, CDR2 LQKENI. Trimming cost V 4 bases and J 0 bases, with 15 bases left between them.

This chain links TRBV10-3 with TRBJ1-6; no clear D. CDR1 is ENHRY and CDR2 is SYGVKD in the germline V gene. The CDR3 has 13 residues. V dropped 9 bases and J dropped 8 bases, with 14 bases sitting between them. The chain's CDR3 is CAITAAEDSPLHF. The CDR3 DNA reads TGTGCCATTACGGCCGCAGAGGATTCACCCCTCCACTTT.

The chain is built from TRBV5-4 and TRBJ1-2, with TRBD1 matching over 12 bases. CDR3 length equals 16 residues. Per germline, CDR1 SGHNT and CDR2 YYREEE (reference sequence). Trimming at V came to 2 bases and at J to 5 bases, leaving 7 bases not matched to a gene. CDR3 nucleotides: TGTGCCAGCAGCTTAGGGGGACAGGGGGCGGCTTATGGCTACACCTTC. Translated: CASSLGGQGAAYGYTF. Variable domain in full (rest from reference TRBV5-4 and TRBJ1-2): ETGVTQSPTHLIKTRGQQVTLRCSSQSGHNTVSWYQQALGQGPQFIFQYYREEENGRGNFPPRFSGLQFPNYSSELNVNALELDDSALYLCASSLGGQGAAYGYTFGSGTRLTVV.

The chain is built from TRBV4-1 and TRBJ1-2; the match to TRBD1 covers 9 bases. CDR1 is MGHRA and CDR2 is YSYEKL in the germline V gene. Trimming at V came to 0 bases and at J to 3 bases, leaving 5 bases not matched to a gene. The CDR3 extends over 16 amino acids. The DNA for the CDR3 is TGCGCCAGCAGCCAAGATAGCCGGACAGGGGACTATGGCTACACCTTC. This gives the protein CASSQDSRTGDYGYTF.

The table lists this clone with a count of one. The chain recombines TRBV6-4 with TRBJ1-3, with D maybe TRBD1 (6 bases). The V end was cut by 6 bases, the J end by 0 bases, with 15 bases between. Germline-derived CDR1 and CDR2 are MRHNA and SNTAGT. The CDR3 extends over 16 amino acids. The CDR3 bases are TGTGCCAGCAGGGAAGGACAGACCAGCTCTGGAAACACCATATATTTT. Protein sequence: CASREGQTSSGNTIYF.

The gene calls are TRBV5-4 and TRBJ2-5; possible D gene TRBD2, 6 bases. V dropped 4 bases and J dropped 1 base, with 17 bases sitting between them. Germline CDR1 reads SGHNT; CDR2 reads YYREEE (reference sequence). The CDR3 sequence is 16 residues long. The CDR3 bases are TGTGCCAGCAGCCCCACCGGGGGAATTTCCCAAGAGACCCAGTACTTC. Residues: CASSPTGGISQETQYF.

The gene calls are TRBV2 and TRBJ1-1; 7 bases fit TRBD1. Germline assignment: CDR1 SNHLY and CDR2 FYNNEI. Germline trimming cut 4 bases from V and 7 bases from J; bases unmatched to any gene: 6. There are 13 residues in the CDR3. CDR3: CASSAQGTDEAFF. As DNA, the CDR3 is TGTGCCAGCAGTGCGCAAGGGACAGATGAAGCTTTCTTT.

V usage is TRBV6-5 and J usage is TRBJ1-2; the match to TRBD1 covers 7 bases. V was clipped by 6 bases and J by 4 bases; unmatched bases: 5. The germline V gene has CDR1 MNHEY and CDR2 SVGAGI. The CDR3 consists of 13 residues. Here the CDR3 DNA reads TGTGCCAGCAGACCGACAGGGACCTATGGCTACACCTTC. This sequence encodes CASRPTGTYGYTF.

The chain uses TRBV29-1 and TRBJ1-1; D not certain. CDR1 is SQVTM and CDR2 is ANQGSEA in the germline V gene. V lost 0 bases and J lost 1, with 6 bases in between. The CDR3 is 13 residues long. CDR3 region: CSVEDAENTEAFF. CDR3 DNA sequence: TGCAGCGTTGAAGATGCGGAGAACACTGAAGCTTTCTTT.

The chain recombines TRBV5-1 with TRBJ2-7; 9 bases map to TRBD1. Per germline, CDR1 SGHRS and CDR2 YFSETQ. The CDR3 is made up of 14 amino acids. V gave up 3 bases and J gave up 6 bases; unmatched junction bases: 7. The CDR3 nucleotides read TGCGCCAGCAGCTCGGGACAGGGACCCAGCGAGCAGTACTTC. This sequence encodes CASSSGQGPSEQYF.

CDR3: CASGAREENGYTF. Here the CDR3 DNA reads TGTGCCAGCGGTGCCAGGGAAGAAAATGGCTACACCTTC. This chain links TRBV28 with TRBJ1-2; TRBD1 is a possible D gene (5 bases). V lost 8 bases and J 6 bases, leaving 16 bases between the germline ends. The CDR3 contains 13 residues. Germline CDR1 and CDR2: MDHEN and SYDVKM.

This rearrangement joins TRBV5-6 to TRBJ2-1; 7 bases match TRBD1. From germline, CDR1 is SGHDT and CDR2 YYEEEE. CDR3 length equals 16 residues. V trimming: 4 bases; J trimming: 4 bases; junction bases outside the gene matches: 11. CDR3 DNA: TGTGCCAGCAGCGGTACTCCGGGACAGATTTACAATGAGCAGTTCTTC. Protein: CASSGTPGQIYNEQFF.

V gene TRBV28 combines with J gene TRBJ1-1, with 11 bases fitting TRBD1. The trim removed 6 bases at V and 6 bases at J, leaving 9 bases unmatched. The CDR3 has 15 amino acids. CDR1 is MDHEN, CDR2 SYDVKM, per germline. This CDR3 reads CASRTLGQGVAEAFF. The CDR3 coding sequence is TGTGCCAGCAGGACCTTGGGACAGGGGGTCGCTGAAGCTTTCTTT.

The genes are TRBV28 and TRBJ2-5; 7 bases fit TRBD2. Germline loops: CDR1 MDHEN, CDR2 SYDVKM. Trimming took 3 bases from V and 4 from J; bases not matched to a gene: 2. The CDR3 consists of 13 residues. In DNA form, the CDR3 reads TGTGCCAGCAGTTTTGGGGGGGGAGAGACCCAGTACTTC. Translating it yields CASSFGGGETQYF. The full variable domain, rest sourced from reference TRBV28 and TRBJ2-5, is DVKVTQSSRYLVKRTGEKVFLECVQDMDHENMFWYRQDPGLGLRLIYFSYDVKMKEKGDIPEGYSVSREKKERFSLILESASTNQTSMYLCASSFGGGETQYFGPGTRLLVL.

In its sample, this clone was seen a few times. The chain combines TRBV18 with TRBJ2-3; 9 bases align to TRBD2. Germline CDR1 is KGHSH and CDR2 is LQKENI. With 3 bases clipped from V and 2 bases from J, the junction kept 6 bases outside the gene matches. This CDR3 region has 16 residues. The CDR3 bases are TGTGCCAGCTCACCGCTGACTAGCGGATACACAGATACGCAGTATTTT. Translated, it gives CASSPLTSGYTDTQYF.

This clone has only a few counts. The CDR3 DNA reads as TGTGCCAGCAGACGGGGAGGGGGAAATAGCAATCAGCCCCAGCATTTT. This encodes CASRRGGGNSNQPQHF. The chain employs TRBV2 and TRBJ1-5; a weak D match, TRBD1 (6 bases). This CDR3 has 16 residues. Germline loops: CDR1 SNHLY, CDR2 FYNNEI. V was cut by 6 bases and J by 0 bases, with 15 bases left in between.

This chain links TRBV7-8 with TRBJ1-2, with a tentative D call TRBD1 (5 bases). This CDR3 contains 13 residues. V was cut by 5 bases and J by 7 bases, with 14 bases left in between. CDR1 SGHVS and CDR2 FQNEAQ come from the germline V gene. DNA of the CDR3: TGTGCCAGCAGCCCAGCGACAGAGGTTGGCTACACCTTC. This codes for CASSPATEVGYTF.

The chain has TRBV15 and TRBJ1-2, with TRBD1 identical over 8 bases. V lost 6 bases, J lost 4 bases, and 4 bases stayed unmatched. The germline V gene encodes CDR1 LNHNV and CDR2 YYDKDF (reference sequence). The CDR3 length is 13 residues. The CDR3: CATSPGQAYGYTF. DNA for the CDR3: TGTGCCACCAGTCCGGGACAGGCCTATGGCTACACCTTC.